The table lists the clone carrying this T cell receptor (beta chain) with a few counts. Its antigen is still unknown. Germline CDR1 and CDR2: MNHEY and SVGAGI. V lost 4 bases and J lost 8, with 9 bases in between. The CDR3 totals 12 residues. The data belong to a study of blood T cells in healthy people across ages. Study conclusions and caveats: Higher diversity, along with more naive CD4+ cells, distinguished long-lived donors from aged donors.

Healthy Caucasian individuals from Russia aged roughly 6 to 100 were enrolled as donors. At least 5 micrograms of total RNA were extracted per sample. The use of a sample-barcoded 5' primer and a J-beta primer mix characterized a second PCR of 7 to 11 cycles. TCRdb reanalysed the 5' RACE reads using MiXCR and keeps one entry per CDR3 protein. The data show 780,000 or so distinct CDR3 sequences, about 61% seen once. The V and J genes are TRBV6-5 and TRBJ2-1, with no clear D. The sequence derives from a man aged 40-49 years in good health. Specimen: blood. CDR3 nucleotide sequence: TGTGCCAGCAGTTCCCACCCGGATGAGCAGTTCTTC. Protein sequence: CASSSHPDEQFF.